The rows below give T cell receptor beta chains drawn from one sample of a study of blood T cell repertoires in COVID-19. Clones were sequenced by immunoSEQ multiplex PCR, and TCRdb holds only the in-frame ones, with some missing. The table lists under 300,000 clones, roughly 84% of them singletons. Material for sequencing was peripheral blood. These receptor sequences come from a woman aged 40 to 50 who had recovered from COVID-19. CDR3s include the opening cysteine and the closing phenylalanine or tryptophan. The D gene is left open where the match is weak. For some rows the clone size is stated as once, few or many, or as a class when expanded; others skip it.

CDR3 | DNA | V | size | J | D
CASSLVPSQGETQYF | TGTGCCAGCAGCTTAGTCCCCAGTCAGGGAGAGACCCAGTACTTC | TRBV7-2 | NA | TRBJ2-5 | NA
CASSEGGVSGAQYF | TGTGCCAGCAGCGAGGGAGGAGTAAGTGGGGCCCAGTACTTC | TRBV9 | NA | TRBJ2-5 | NA
CASSVRDRADEQYF | TGTGCCAGCAGTGTTCGAGACAGGGCAGACGAGCAGTACTTC | TRBV2 | few | TRBJ2-7 | TRBD1
CASSTQGSTDTQYF | TGTGCCAGTAGTACACAGGGTAGCACAGATACGCAGTATTTT | TRBV19 | NA | TRBJ2-3 | NA
CASSPDRGQPQHF | TGTGCCAGCAGTCCGGACAGGGGTCAGCCCCAGCATTTT | TRBV12-3/TRBV12-4 | NA | TRBJ1-5 | TRBD1
CASIFMGTKSEAFF | TGTGCCAGCATTTTTATGGGGACTAAGAGTGAAGCTTTCTTT | TRBV5-6 | once | TRBJ1-1 | NA
CASSLGGPGNTIYF | TGCGCCAGCAGCTTGGGGGGGCCTGGAAACACCATATATTTT | TRBV5-1 | once | TRBJ1-3 | NA
CASSLEMSGSQQYF | TGCGCCAGCAGCTTGGAGATGTCTGGGAGCCAGCAGTACTTC | TRBV5-1 | NA | TRBJ2-7 | NA
CASSQGTGVYNEQFF | TGTGCCAGCAGCCAAGGGACAGGAGTTTACAATGAGCAGTTCTTC | TRBV7-3 | NA | TRBJ2-1 | TRBD1
CASSDSLRPPLHF | TGTGCCAGCAGCGACAGTCTTAGGCCGCCCCTCCACTTT | TRBV11-2 | once | TRBJ1-6 | NA
CAWSLGLGEREQFF | TGTGCCTGGAGCCTTGGACTAGGAGAAAGGGAGCAGTTCTTC | TRBV30 | NA | TRBJ2-1 | TRBD2
CASSYRQGALGNQPQHF | TGTGCCAGCAGCTACAGACAGGGGGCATTGGGCAATCAGCCCCAGCATTTT | TRBV5-6 | few | TRBJ1-5 | TRBD1
CASKVQPDQPQHF | TGTGCCAGTAAAGTCCAACCAGATCAGCCCCAGCATTTT | TRBV19 | NA | TRBJ1-5 | NA
CASSTGHKNTEAFF | TGTGCCAGCAGTACGGGACACAAGAACACTGAAGCTTTCTTT | TRBV6-2/TRBV6-3 | NA | TRBJ1-1 | NA
CASSSETGVSYEQYF | TGTGCCAGCAGTTCCGAGACAGGGGTCTCCTACGAGCAGTACTTC | TRBV2 | NA | TRBJ2-7 | TRBD1
CASSSTGMGDGELFF | TGCGCCAGCAGCTCGACAGGGATGGGGGACGGGGAGCTGTTTTTT | TRBV5-1 | NA | TRBJ2-2 | TRBD1
CASSTRQGQPQHF | TGTGCCAGCAGTACTCGACAGGGGCAGCCCCAGCATTTT | TRBV7-8 | few | TRBJ1-5 | TRBD1
CASSPREGADTGELFF | TGTGCCAGCTCACCACGAGAGGGGGCGGACACCGGGGAGCTGTTTTTT | TRBV18 | NA | TRBJ2-2 | TRBD1
CASSRGINSYNEQFF | TGTGCCAGCAGTCGGGGGATCAACTCCTACAATGAGCAGTTCTTC | TRBV9 | NA | TRBJ2-1 | NA
CASSTDRGLGTGELFF | TGTGCCAGTAGTACAGACAGGGGGCTGGGCACCGGGGAGCTGTTTTTT | TRBV19 | NA | TRBJ2-2 | TRBD1
CASSVAAREKLFF | TGTGCCAGCAGCGTAGCTGCGAGGGAAAAACTGTTTTTT | TRBV9 | NA | TRBJ1-4 | NA
CASSPDRHYGYTF | TGTGCCAGCAGCCCAGACAGACACTATGGCTACACCTTC | TRBV6-5 | NA | TRBJ1-2 | NA